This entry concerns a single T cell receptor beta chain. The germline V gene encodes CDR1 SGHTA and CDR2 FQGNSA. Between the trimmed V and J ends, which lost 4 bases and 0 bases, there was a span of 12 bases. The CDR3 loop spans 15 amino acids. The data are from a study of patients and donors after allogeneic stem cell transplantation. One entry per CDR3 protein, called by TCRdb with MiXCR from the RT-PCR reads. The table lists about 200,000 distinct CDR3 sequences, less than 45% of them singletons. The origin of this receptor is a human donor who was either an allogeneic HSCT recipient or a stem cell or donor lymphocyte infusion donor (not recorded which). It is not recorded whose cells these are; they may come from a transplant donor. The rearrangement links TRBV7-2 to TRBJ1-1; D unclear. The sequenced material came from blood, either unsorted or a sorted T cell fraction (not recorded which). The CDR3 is CASSSPRQMNTEAFF. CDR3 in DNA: TGTGCCAGCAGCTCCCCGCGGCAAATGAACACTGAAGCTTTCTTT.